This T cell receptor beta chain emerged from a study of beta chain features in type 1 diabetes. The CDR3 length is 16 residues. The germline gives CDR1 SGHRS, CDR2 YFSETQ. Deletions cut 0 bases from V and 3 bases from J, with 16 bases between. This clone was counted a few times. Its antigen remains unidentified. Isolation of CD4+ naive, central memory, regulatory and stem cell-like memory cells was achieved by sorting via CD45RO/CCR7/CD25/CD127/CD95/CD27. Points from the study as a whole: In type 1 diabetes patients, VDJ junctions had fewer insertions; deletions at these junctions were more frequent.

Expressed TCRB transcripts were sequenced, since all the RNA that had been isolated was reverse transcribed. Assay used: immunoSEQ multiplex PCR; TCRdb lists only in-frame clones, some missing. The sample shows roughly 230,000 clones, over 8.5% of them seen only once. V and J are TRBV5-1 and TRBJ2-7; weak D call: TRBD1 (6 bases). The sequenced sample was naive CD4+ T cells from blood. The source is a woman younger than 30 in good health. The CDR3, as DNA: TGCGCCAGCAGCTTGGCCGCCGGGACACAGTACTACGAGCAGTACTTC. It is translated as CASSLAAGTQYYEQYF.